These T cell receptor beta chains were read from a single sample in a study of cytomegalovirus exposure and HLA in healthy donors. The protocol was immunoSEQ multiplex PCR, while the TCRdb copy is restricted to in-frame clones and leaves out a portion. Here the sample spans some 99,000 clones, roughly 70% being singletons. The source material was PBMCs. The receptors were sampled from a male donor in good health and CMV-seronegative. CDR3s include the opening cysteine and the closing phenylalanine or tryptophan. The D gene is left open where the match is weak. Size is omitted from some rows. Given values are once, few, many or a class for expanded clones.

D gene | J gene | V gene | clone size | CDR3 protein | CDR3 DNA
NA | TRBJ2-7 | TRBV30 | few | CAWSQAYEQYF | TGTGCCTGGAGTCAGGCTTACGAGCAGTACTTC
TRBD1 | TRBJ2-5 | TRBV5-4 | NA | CASSGAGTGRQETQYF | TGTGCCAGCAGCGGCGCCGGGACAGGGCGACAAGAGACCCAGTACTTC
NA | TRBJ1-1 | TRBV29-1 | few | CSVGTEMNTEAFF | TGCAGCGTTGGGACAGAGATGAACACTGAAGCTTTCTTT
TRBD1 | TRBJ1-5 | TRBV27 | NA | CASSTRTGDQPQHF | TGTGCCAGCAGTACGCGGACAGGGGACCAGCCCCAGCATTTT
NA | TRBJ2-5 | TRBV18 | once | CASSPFRGTEETQYF | TGTGCCAGCTCACCTTTCCGGGGGACGGAAGAGACCCAGTACTTC
NA | TRBJ2-3 | TRBV6-5 | NA | CASSYVGGTDTQYF | TGTGCCAGCAGTTACGTAGGAGGCACAGATACGCAGTATTTT
NA | TRBJ2-7 | TRBV27 | NA | CASSLSKADRPYEQYF | TGTGCCAGCAGTTTATCGAAGGCGGACAGACCCTACGAGCAGTACTTC
TRBD1 | TRBJ2-7 | TRBV7-9 | NA | CASSLAGTGGRMYEQYF | TGTGCCAGCAGCTTAGCGGGGACAGGAGGACGTATGTACGAGCAGTACTTC
NA | TRBJ1-2 | TRBV9 | few | CASSAVPWGLGDYGYTF | TGTGCCAGCAGCGCCGTACCTTGGGGCCTCGGTGACTATGGCTACACCTTC
TRBD1 | TRBJ2-7 | TRBV27 | NA | CASSLRRGQDYEQYF | TGTGCCAGCAGTTTACGTCGCGGACAGGACTACGAGCAGTACTTC
NA | TRBJ2-2 | TRBV7-3 | NA | CASSLLPGRDTGELFF | TGTGCCAGCAGCTTATTGCCGGGAAGAGACACCGGGGAGCTGTTTTTT
NA | TRBJ2-5 | TRBV18 | NA | CASTGQETQYF | TGTGCCAGCACGGGGCAAGAGACCCAGTACTTC
NA | TRBJ2-7 | TRBV4-3 | few | CASSQSEFEQYF | TGCGCCAGCAGCCAATCCGAGTTCGAGCAGTACTTC
TRBD1 | TRBJ1-1 | TRBV2 | NA | CASSEGRDSLNTEAFF | TGTGCCAGCAGTGAGGGACGGGACAGCCTGAACACTGAAGCTTTCTTT
NA | TRBJ2-5 | TRBV7-2 | few | CASSLGGGRETQYF | TGTGCCAGCAGCTTAGGCGGCGGGCGAGAGACCCAGTACTTC
NA | TRBJ1-5 | TRBV19 | NA | CASSPGAGSNQPQHF | TGTGCCAGTAGCCCCGGAGCTGGGAGCAATCAGCCCCAGCATTTT
NA | TRBJ2-3 | TRBV15 | NA | CATSSRKTTSTDTQYF | TGTGCCACCAGCAGTCGAAAAACGACATCCACAGATACGCAGTATTTT
NA | TRBJ1-2 | TRBV5-4 | NA | CASSNQGSGYGYTF | TGTGCCAGCAGCAATCAGGGGAGTGGCTATGGCTACACCTTC
NA | TRBJ1-2 | TRBV28 | NA | CASSIQANYGYTF | TGTGCCAGCAGTATACAGGCTAACTATGGCTACACCTTC
TRBD1 | TRBJ1-5 | TRBV5-8 | NA | CASSGRQGAIFQPQHF | TGTGCCAGCAGCGGGAGACAGGGGGCGATTTTCCAGCCCCAGCATTTT
TRBD2 | TRBJ2-1 | TRBV5-1 | few | CASSLGTSGRARYNEQFF | TGCGCCAGCAGCTTGGGGACTAGCGGGAGGGCCAGATACAATGAGCAGTTCTTC
NA | TRBJ2-5 | TRBV30 | NA | CAWCLGGQETQYF | TGTGCCTGGTGCCTTGGCGGGCAAGAGACCCAGTACTTC
TRBD2 | TRBJ2-5 | TRBV5-1 | NA | CASSGTSGRETQYF | TGCGCCAGCAGCGGGACTAGCGGGAGGGAGACCCAGTACTTC
TRBD2 | TRBJ2-7 | TRBV7-3 | NA | CASSPRGGRAYEQYF | TGTGCCAGCAGCCCCCGGGGCGGGAGGGCCTACGAGCAGTACTTC
TRBD2 | TRBJ2-2 | TRBV18 | NA | CASSPNSGAPSGTGELFF | TGTGCCAGCTCACCGAATTCCGGCGCGCCTAGCGGAACCGGGGAGCTGTTTTTT
NA | TRBJ2-7 | TRBV10-3 | NA | CATGRGHSPGQYF | TGTGCCACAGGAAGGGGACATTCACCAGGGCAGTACTTC
NA | TRBJ1-2 | TRBV25-1 | few | CASSPGKGYTF | TGTGCCAGCTCACCGGGTAAAGGCTACACCTTC
TRBD1 | TRBJ2-2 | TRBV10-2 | NA | CASRSGQGNTGELFF | TGCGCCAGCAGATCGGGACAGGGAAACACCGGGGAGCTGTTTTTT
TRBD2 | TRBJ2-2 | TRBV9 | NA | CASSVAGGGDPGELFF | TGTGCCAGCAGCGTAGCTGGGGGAGGGGATCCCGGGGAGCTGTTTTTT
NA | TRBJ1-1 | TRBV7-2 | NA | CASSRTSSNTEAFF | TGTGCCAGCAGCCGGACAAGTTCAAACACTGAAGCTTTCTTT
NA | TRBJ1-2 | TRBV28 | NA | CASSFPLGQIYGYTF | TGTGCCAGCAGTTTTCCCTTGGGGCAGATCTATGGCTACACCTTC
TRBD1 | TRBJ1-4 | TRBV19 | NA | CASSEATGTGIARELFF | TGTGCCAGTAGTGAAGCAACCGGGACAGGGATCGCAAGGGAACTGTTTTTT
NA | TRBJ2-2 | TRBV9 | NA | CASSVGRQVANTGELFF | TGTGCCAGCAGCGTAGGAAGACAAGTGGCGAACACCGGGGAGCTGTTTTTT
TRBD2 | TRBJ2-3 | TRBV6-6 | NA | CASSWTSGRITDTQYF | TGTGCCAGCAGTTGGACTAGCGGGAGGATCACAGATACGCAGTATTTT
TRBD1 | TRBJ1-5 | TRBV4-2 | NA | CASSQTGEVQPQHF | TGTGCCAGCAGCCAAACAGGGGAGGTTCAGCCCCAGCATTTT
NA | TRBJ2-7 | TRBV30 | NA | CAWSVGGFAYEQYF | TGTGCCTGGAGTGTAGGAGGGTTTGCCTACGAGCAGTACTTC
NA | TRBJ1-2 | TRBV28 | NA | CASSPPPGGYTF | TGTGCCAGCAGTCCCCCCCCTGGAGGTTACACCTTC
NA | TRBJ1-2 | TRBV4-2 | once | CASREGGDGYTF | TGTGCCAGCAGGGAGGGAGGGGATGGCTACACCTTC
TRBD2 | TRBJ2-5 | TRBV5-1 | NA | CASSLEAGGKETQYF | TGCGCCAGCAGCTTGGAGGCGGGAGGGAAAGAGACCCAGTACTTC
TRBD2 | TRBJ2-7 | TRBV19 | NA | CASSIGASGSVSYEQYF | TGTGCCAGTAGTATAGGTGCTAGCGGGAGTGTTTCCTACGAGCAGTACTTC